This paragraph covers one T cell receptor beta chain sequence. This sample is drawn from a study of control samples from healthy donors and cancer patients. There are 11 residues in the CDR3. Between the trimmed V and J ends, which lost 3 bases and 2 bases, there was a span of 2 bases. Method: immunoSEQ multiplex PCR; TCRdb's copy keeps in-frame clones and lacks some. The sample includes 70,000 to 95,000 clones, about 89% of them seen just once. The sample taken for sequencing was blood. The receptor comes from a man aged 50 to 60 in good health. The chain links TRBV12-3 or TRBV12-4 to TRBJ2-7; D ambiguous. CDR3 sequence (DNA): TGTGCCAGCAGTTTGACCTACGAGCAGTACTTC. Its translation is CASSLTYEQYF.